This T cell receptor (beta chain) was observed in a study of blood T cells in healthy people across ages. CDR3 length: 11 residues. Germline CDR1 is DFQATT and CDR2 is SNEGSKA (reference sequence). There are many counts of this clonotype. The antigen is unknown. With a J-beta primer mix and a sample-barcoded 5' primer, a second PCR ran about 7 to 11 cycles. Every cDNA was tagged by a template-switch adaptor with 12 random nucleotides. TCRdb ran MiXCR on the 5' RACE reads and lists one entry per CDR3 protein. In the table there are 1.5 million to 2 million distinct CDR3 sequences, around half of which are singletons. Study-wide findings and caveats: Fewer expanded clones and more diversity marked long-lived versus aged donors.

The sequence was collected from a middle-aged woman in good health. The chain couples TRBV20-1 to TRBJ2-4; possibly TRBD2 for D (6 bases). The J call may be wrong; the DNA end is better matched by TRBJ2-7. Sequencing was done on a sample of blood. Here the CDR3 DNA reads TGCAGTGCTAGAGGGGGGGTCGAGCAGTACTTC. Protein: CSARGGVEQYF.